The entry that follows covers one T cell receptor beta chain sequence. Its antigen is not identified. This sample was taken from a study of CXCR3-negative and CXCR3-positive naive CD8 T cells. Study-level background: Roughly 1.5 +/- 0.3 million TRB reads came from each library, giving some 130 million in total.

Cells that were CD45RO-CCR7+CD27+CD95- constituted naive CD8+ T cells. TRB cDNA was prepared as libraries by UMI-labeled 5' RACE. TCRdb re-called the 5' RACE reads; one entry per CDR3 protein, DNA not given. This repertoire includes 90,000 to 95,000 distinct CDR3 sequences. CDR1 is SEHNR, CDR2 FQNEAQ, per germline (reference sequence). The CDR3 has 13 residues. Findings and caveats of the study: Diversity was high in both naive subsets and much lower in memory cells. The TRBV-TRBJ usage of naive CXCR3-negative and CXCR3-positive cells was similar, but that of memory cells differed.

The J gene is TRBJ2-1, the V gene TRBV7-9. The sequencing sample was made of naive CXCR3- CD8+ T cells from blood. Subset given: CD45RO-CCR7+CD27+CD95- naive CD8+ T cells lacking CXCR3 (TNR3-). This receptor was taken from a human donor in good health. Some clones in this sample may be carry-over from other donors' samples. The CDR3 here is CASSLARKYEQFF.